The 15 T cell receptor beta chains listed next were all sequenced from one sample in a study of T cells in Graves' hyperthyroidism and ophthalmopathy. Amplification of TCR beta CDR3 regions was performed using RNA transcripts as template. The HTBI set primed first-round TCR CDR3 RT-PCR. TCRdb independently ran MiXCR on the multiplex PCR reads; one entry per CDR3 protein. The sample comprises about 640,000 distinct CDR3 sequences, 20% to 25% of which are singletons, and more than 30% rests with the top ten. The sequencing input was blood. These receptors all stem from a man under 40 with Graves' ophthalmopathy.

The chain is built from TRBV19 and TRBJ1-3; D not resolved. V was clipped by 1 base and J by 0 bases, with 7 bases between them. Germline CDR1 and CDR2: LNHDA and SQIVND (reference sequence). This CDR3 has 15 residues. CDR3 sequence (DNA): TGTGCCAGTAGTATAGGTTCCGGCTCTGGAAACACCATATATTTT. It yields the protein CASSIGSGSGNTIYF.

In this sample, this clonotype turned up a few times. J is TRBJ1-3 and V is TRBV6-1; maybe TRBD1 (6 bases). Per the germline V gene, CDR1 is MNHNS and CDR2 is SASEGT. This CDR3 contains 17 residues. V lost 1 base, J lost 0 bases, and 13 bases lay in between. The CDR3 spells CASSEGAGVLSGNTIYF. The CDR3, as DNA: TGTGCCAGCAGTGAAGGGGCAGGGGTACTCTCTGGAAACACCATATATTTT.

The V call is TRBV11-2, the J call TRBJ2-5, with 10 bases aligning to TRBD1. The length of the CDR3 is 18 residues. The germline CDR1 and CDR2 sequences are SGHAT and FQNNGV. The junction had 18 bases not matched to a gene; V was cut back by 4 bases and J by 7 bases. CDR3 amino acids: CASSSFRGRGQGNRTQYF. The DNA of the CDR3 is TGTGCCAGCAGCTCCTTTAGGGGGAGGGGACAGGGGAATCGGACCCAGTACTTC.

The chain is built from TRBV5-4 and TRBJ2-3, with unresolved D. The V gene lost 1 base and the J gene lost 5 bases, with 8 bases spanning the gap. The CDR3 contains 13 residues. Germline CDR1 reads SGHNT; CDR2 reads YYREEE (reference sequence). Here the CDR3 DNA reads TGTGCCAGCAGCTTGTATGGCGGAGATACGCAGTATTTT. Its protein is CASSLYGGDTQYF.

This chain joins TRBV6-1 and TRBJ2-7; no definite D call. Between the trimmed V and J ends, which lost 8 bases and 4 bases, there was a span of 9 bases. Looked up from germline, CDR1 is MNHNS and CDR2 is SASEGT. This CDR3 has 11 amino acids. The CDR3 region has the DNA TGTGCCAGCGCAGTAATTTACGAGCAGTACTTC. Translated, it gives CASAVIYEQYF.

This clonotype was seen repeatedly, ten times or more. The V call is TRBV6-1, the J call TRBJ2-5; D possibly uses TRBD1 or TRBD2 (5 bases each). Germline CDR1 is MNHNS and CDR2 is SASEGT. Trimming pared 2 bases from V and 5 bases from J, leaving 12 bases between. The CDR3 is made up of 14 amino acids. The DNA of the CDR3 is TGTGCCAGCAGTGAAAGGGACGAGGCGGAGACCCAGTACTTC. Protein product: CASSERDEAETQYF.

This clonotype was observed a few times. This chain links TRBV3-1 with TRBJ2-7; 10 bases line up with TRBD1. The germline V gene encodes CDR1 LGHDT and CDR2 YNNKEL (reference sequence). With V trimmed by 4 bases and J by 4 bases, 7 bases remained unmatched. The CDR3 spans 15 residues. CDR3 in DNA: TGTGCCAGCAGCCGCCGGGACAGGGGAAAATACGAGCAGTACTTC. Translated, it gives CASSRRDRGKYEQYF.

V and J are TRBV7-9 and TRBJ2-5; D perhaps matches TRBD1 (7 bases). V lost 5 bases, J lost 4 bases, and 17 bases lay in between. The length of the CDR3 is 15 residues. CDR1 and CDR2 from the germline V gene are SEHNR and FQNEAQ (reference sequence). The chain's CDR3 is CASSPPGAGGETQYF. The CDR3 DNA reads TGTGCCAGCAGCCCTCCGGGGGCAGGGGGAGAGACCCAGTACTTC. Full variable domain (rest looked up from reference TRBV7-9 and TRBJ2-5): DTGVSQNPRHKITKRGQNVTFRCDPISEHNRLYWYRQTLGQGPEFLTYFQNEAQLEKSRLLSDRFSAERPKGSFSTLEIQRTEQGDSAMYLCASSPPGAGGETQYFGPGTRLLVL.

This clonotype was observed a handful of times. The rearrangement joins TRBV11-2 to TRBJ1-2, with 9 bases that match TRBD1. This CDR3 has 15 amino acids. CDR1 is SGHAT, CDR2 FQNNGV, per germline. The trim removed 0 bases at V and 4 bases at J, leaving 3 bases unmatched. CDR3 coding DNA: TGTGCCAGCAGCTTAGATACAGGGGGCGTCTATGGCTACACCTTC. Protein sequence: CASSLDTGGVYGYTF.

This clonotype was observed a handful of times. J is TRBJ2-7 and V is TRBV29-1, with a tentative D call TRBD1 (5 bases). This CDR3 is 12 amino acids long. Per germline, CDR1 SQVTM and CDR2 ANQGSEA. V was clipped by 5 bases and J by 5 bases, with 13 bases between them. Here the CDR3 reads CSVRGLVDEQYF. The DNA for the CDR3 is TGCAGCGTTAGGGGCCTTGTGGACGAGCAGTACTTC.

In the case of this clonotype: A junction end diverges from the germline sequence, so it may reflect a read error. The chain carries TRBV6-1 and TRBJ1-1; D gene ambiguous. Germline V gene lookup returns CDR1 MNHNS and CDR2 SASEGT. CDR3 size: 13 residues. CDR3 amino acids: CASSELMTTDAFF. The CDR3 DNA reads as TGTGCCAGCAGTGAGTTGATGACCACTGATGCTTTCTTT.

The chain joins TRBV20-1 to TRBJ2-7; 8 bases are a match to TRBD1. CDR1 and CDR2 from the germline V gene are DFQATT and SNEGSKA (reference sequence). The V gene end was trimmed by 5 bases and the J gene end by 3 bases; junction bases not matched to a gene: 9. The length of the CDR3 is 14 residues. The CDR3 region has the DNA TGCAGTGCTGGAACCGGGACAGGAGGCTACGAGCAGTACTTC. As protein: CSAGTGTGGYEQYF.

Points on this clonotype: This may be a read error, as it is one base from a much larger clone. The chain employs TRBV7-9 and TRBJ2-1; D is unresolved. This CDR3 region has 12 residues. Trimming took off 4 bases at V and 9 bases at J, with 10 bases between the two ends. Germline V gene lookup returns CDR1 SEHNR and CDR2 FQNEAQ (reference sequence). CDR3 region: CASSSPGAEQFF. CDR3 DNA sequence: TGTGCCAGCAGCTCACCAGGAGCTGAGCAGTTCTTC. Based on the CDR3 plus reference TRBV7-9 and TRBJ2-1, the full variable domain is DTGVSQNPRHKITKRGQNVTFRCDPISEHNRLYWYRQTLGQGPEFLTYFQNEAQLEKSRLLSDRFSAERPKGSFSTLEIQRTEQGDSAMYLCASSSPGAEQFFGPGTRLTVL.

This clonotype was seen a handful of times. The V and J genes are TRBV6-5 and TRBJ2-1, with 9 bases lining up with TRBD2. V was clipped by 0 bases and J by 8 bases; unmatched bases: 8. Germline values: CDR1 MNHEY, CDR2 SVGAGI. The CDR3 runs to 16 residues. The CDR3 protein is CASSYSAGGPSYEQFF. The DNA for the CDR3 is TGTGCCAGCAGTTACTCGGCGGGAGGGCCCTCTTATGAGCAGTTCTTC.

In its sample, this clonotype was seen many times. The chain uses TRBV3-1 and TRBJ2-5, with 9 bases fitting TRBD2. Trimming removed 1 base from V and 13 bases from J; junction bases left unmatched: 16. CDR3 length: 16 residues. Germline values: CDR1 LGHDT, CDR2 YNNKEL (reference sequence). CDR3 bases: TGTGCCAGCAGCCAAGGAAGAGTTAAGCTAGCGGGACCCCCGTACTTC. This encodes CASSQGRVKLAGPPYF.